The 20 T cell receptor beta chains presented below share a single source sample, sequenced in a study of blood T cell repertoires in COVID-19. Measured with immunoSEQ multiplex PCR; TCRdb has only the in-frame clones, and not every one. Of around 240,000 clones in the sample, around four fifths were seen once. The sample was peripheral blood. All receptors derive from a woman older than 75 with acute or convalescent COVID-19.

In DNA, the CDR3 is TGTGCCAGCAGCCTCTCCAGGGGTCAGAACACTGAAGCTTTCTTT. The encoded protein is CASSLSRGQNTEAFF. The chain uses TRBV3-1 (or the pseudogene TRBV3-2) and TRBJ1-1, with D perhaps TRBD1 (6 bases). The CDR3 totals 15 residues. V shed 4 bases and J shed 1 base, with 13 bases lying between them. The V gene's germline CDR1 is LGHDT and CDR2 YNNKEL (reference sequence).

V is TRBV27 and J is TRBJ2-5; D is unresolved. This CDR3 region has 13 residues. Between the trimmed V and J ends, which lost 3 bases and 2 bases, there was a span of 7 bases. CDR1 and CDR2 (germline): MNHEY, SMNVEV (reference sequence). The CDR3 DNA reads as TGTGCCAGCAGTTTCAGCGTTCAAGAGACCCAGTACTTC. Translated, it gives CASSFSVQETQYF.

The gene calls are TRBV9 and TRBJ1-5; 9 positions agree with TRBD1. The CDR3 has 15 residues. With 4 bases clipped from V and 7 bases from J, the junction kept 9 bases outside the gene matches. Germline V gene sequence: CDR1 SGDLS, CDR2 YYNGEE. CDR3 bases: TGTGCCAGCAGCTCCACAGGGGGCCGAGGGCAGCCCCAGCATTTT. It specifies CASSSTGGRGQPQHF.

This chain links TRBV2 with TRBJ2-7, with D unclear. This CDR3 contains 13 residues. CDR1 is SNHLY and CDR2 is FYNNEI in the germline V gene. Trimming cost V 4 bases and J 3 bases, with 10 bases left between them. DNA for the CDR3: TGTGCCAGCAGTGGTAGTCCAATCTACGAGCAGTACTTC. Translation: CASSGSPIYEQYF.

This clone came up many times. V usage is TRBV28 and J usage is TRBJ1-2; maybe TRBD1 (5 bases). This CDR3 region has 12 residues. Germline CDR1 reads MDHEN; CDR2 reads SYDVKM. V was trimmed by 6 bases and J by 7 bases, leaving 12 bases between them. In DNA, the CDR3 is TGTGCCAGCAGCACTGGGGCGGTTGGCTACACCTTC. This translates into CASSTGAVGYTF.

The V call is TRBV5-1, the J call TRBJ2-1, with a tentative D call TRBD1 (6 bases). Trimming shortened V by 2 bases and J by 8 bases, and 11 bases separated the two germline ends. Germline CDR1 SGHRS, CDR2 YFSETQ. This CDR3 has 13 residues. CDR3 nucleotides: TGCGCCAGCAGCTTCGATCCAGGGGATGAGCAGTTCTTC. Amino acids: CASSFDPGDEQFF.

The chain combines TRBV4-2 with TRBJ2-3; TRBD2 matches 9 bases. CDR3 length equals 19 residues. Germline-derived CDR1 and CDR2 are LGHNA and YNFKEQ. With 3 bases clipped from V and 5 bases from J, the junction kept 18 bases outside the gene matches. Here the CDR3 reads CASSHPLDAREGLGDTQYF. The DNA for the CDR3 is TGTGCCAGCAGCCACCCCCTAGATGCGCGGGAGGGCCTCGGAGATACGCAGTATTTT.

A single count supports this clone. The gene calls are TRBV5-1 and TRBJ2-3; the match to TRBD2 covers 7 bases. The V gene end was trimmed by 6 bases and the J gene end by 0 bases; junction bases not matched to a gene: 10. Germline CDR1 reads SGHRS; CDR2 reads YFSETQ. The CDR3 is made up of 16 amino acids. In nucleotides, the CDR3 is TGCGCCAGCACCTGGGGTGGCGGGGGTAGCACAGATACGCAGTATTTT. Amino acid sequence: CASTWGGGGSTDTQYF.

The chain has TRBV6-5 and TRBJ2-1; TRBD1 agrees at 8 bases. The germline V gene encodes CDR1 MNHEY and CDR2 SVGAGI. This CDR3 contains 12 residues. With V trimmed by 6 bases and J by 10 bases, 5 bases remained unmatched. The CDR3 is CASRTGEREQFF. CDR3 bases: TGTGCCAGCAGGACAGGGGAACGCGAGCAGTTCTTC.

In DNA form, the CDR3 reads TGTGCCAGCAGCGTAGCCTCCGTGGCCCTCTACAATGAGCAGTTCTTC. Its translation is CASSVASVALYNEQFF. The J gene is TRBJ2-1, the V gene TRBV9; no clear D. CDR1 is SGDLS and CDR2 is YYNGEE in the germline V gene. The germline V and J ends were trimmed by 0 bases and 3 bases, with 13 bases remaining between them. The CDR3 loop spans 16 amino acids.

In its sample, this clone was seen once. The genes are TRBV5-1 and TRBJ2-3; 14 bases fit TRBD2. Germline values: CDR1 SGHRS, CDR2 YFSETQ. After removal of 4 bases from V and 8 bases from J, the junction contained 15 bases not matched to a gene. This CDR3 region has 18 residues. CDR3 amino acids: CASSTTLQTSGGEGTQYF. The CDR3 DNA reads as TGCGCCAGCAGCACAACGTTGCAGACTAGCGGGGGGGAAGGTACGCAGTATTTT.

V usage is TRBV7-9 and J usage is TRBJ1-2; a possible D gene is TRBD1 (5 bases). This CDR3 has 14 amino acids. The germline V gene has CDR1 SEHNR and CDR2 FQNEAQ (reference sequence). V was trimmed by 5 bases and J by 8 bases, leaving 18 bases between them. CDR3 nucleotides: TGTGCCAGCAGCGAGACAGATATCTATGAAGGCTACACCTTC. As protein: CASSETDIYEGYTF. Supplemented by reference TRBV7-9 and TRBJ1-2, the full variable domain reads DTGVSQNPRHKITKRGQNVTFRCDPISEHNRLYWYRQTLGQGPEFLTYFQNEAQLEKSRLLSDRFSAERPKGSFSTLEIQRTEQGDSAMYLCASSETDIYEGYTFGSGTRLTVV.

The gene calls are TRBV6-5 and TRBJ1-6; possibly TRBD1 for D (5 bases). This CDR3 region has 15 residues. Germline lookup yields CDR1 MNHEY and CDR2 SVGAGI. Trimming took off 0 bases at V and 6 bases at J, with 9 bases between the two ends. CDR3: CASSYSGQVNSPLHF. The CDR3 region has the DNA TGTGCCAGCAGTTACTCGGGGCAGGTTAATTCACCCCTCCACTTT.

The chain links TRBV24-1 to TRBJ2-1; D might be TRBD2 (6 bases). Germline lookup yields CDR1 KGHDR and CDR2 SFDVKD. CDR3 length equals 14 residues. Trimming pared 5 bases from V and 6 bases from J, leaving 13 bases between. The CDR3: CATSGLGGTNEQFF. CDR3 in DNA: TGTGCCACCAGTGGTCTGGGGGGTACCAATGAGCAGTTCTTC.

The CDR3 nucleotides are TGTGCCAGCAGTTTATCCAGACAGGGGGCGCGGAACACCATATATTTT. Encoded protein: CASSLSRQGARNTIYF. V usage is TRBV28 and J usage is TRBJ1-3, with 10 bases lining up with TRBD1. With 1 base clipped from V and 7 bases from J, the junction kept 7 bases outside the gene matches. The CDR3 spans 16 residues. From germline, CDR1 is MDHEN and CDR2 SYDVKM.

The chain has TRBV18 and TRBJ2-7, with a possible D match to TRBD1 (6 bases). The CDR3 sequence is 18 residues long. The ends were cut back, 2 bases at V and 2 bases at J, with 22 bases in the middle. Germline V gene lookup returns CDR1 KGHSH and CDR2 LQKENI. CDR3 residues: CASSPSVNPRGLTYEQYF. The CDR3 DNA reads TGTGCCAGCTCACCATCCGTAAATCCCAGGGGCCTAACCTACGAGCAGTACTTC.

The chain carries TRBV5-5 and TRBJ2-5; 9 bases are a match to TRBD1. After removal of 0 bases from V and 5 bases from J, the junction contained 8 bases not matched to a gene. Germline V CDR1 and CDR2: SGHKS, YYEKEE (reference sequence). The CDR3 is 16 amino acids. The CDR3 sequence is CASSLAGTGRSETQYF. The CDR3 DNA reads TGTGCCAGCAGCTTGGCCGGGACAGGGCGTTCGGAGACCCAGTACTTC.

The chain combines TRBV5-1 with TRBJ1-2, with D possibly matching TRBD1 (5 bases). The length of the CDR3 is 17 residues. The V gene's germline CDR1 is SGHRS and CDR2 YFSETQ. Trimming removed 4 bases from V and 2 bases from J, with 21 bases in between. In DNA form, the CDR3 reads TGCGCCAGCAGCACATACAGGAGTGGGGGGGAAAACTATGGCTACACCTTC. This encodes CASSTYRSGGENYGYTF.

This clone was detected a few times. The chain combines TRBV20-1 with TRBJ2-1; TRBD2 aligns across 7 bases. This CDR3 contains 13 residues. The V gene end was trimmed by 3 bases and the J gene end by 6 bases; junction bases not matched to a gene: 5. Germline loops: CDR1 DFQATT, CDR2 SNEGSKA (reference sequence). CDR3 amino acids: CSASGRAFNEQFF. The CDR3 nucleotides read TGCAGTGCTAGTGGGAGGGCCTTCAATGAGCAGTTCTTC.

This chain connects TRBV18 to TRBJ1-5, with D perhaps matching TRBD1 (6 bases). V dropped 0 bases and J dropped 6 bases, with 15 bases sitting between them. The CDR3 consists of 16 residues. Germline V gene sequence: CDR1 KGHSH, CDR2 LQKENI. The CDR3 nucleotides read TGTGCCAGCTCACCACCTTCGGCAGGGGTGGGTCAGCCCCAGCATTTT. It translates to CASSPPSAGVGQPQHF.